The clone carrying this T cell receptor beta chain was recorded a few times. No antigen is known for it. TCRdb itself ran the reads through MiXCR, one entry per CDR3 protein. The table records 900,000 to 950,000 distinct CDR3 sequences, roughly 31% of them present only once. This entry belongs to a study of T cell repertoires in cytomegalovirus infection. At the level of the study: Carrying CMV and the relevant HLA type showed in public TCR beta signatures.

Study-wide points: CMV-specific TCR beta clonotypes restricted by HLA-C dominated the ex vivo response.

The CDR3 runs to 15 residues. CDR1 and CDR2 from the germline V gene are MDHEN and SYDVKM. The V end was cut by 4 bases, the J end by 3 bases, with 15 bases between. The J gene is TRBJ1-1, the V gene TRBV28; unclear D gene. The sample consisted of cultured CD8+ T cells from PBMCs, taken from culture after CMV antigen stimulation. This receptor was obtained from a human donor in good health (CMV status not recorded). Some clones in this sample may be carry-over from other donors' samples. CDR3 sequence reads: CASSSTASWYTEAFF. The CDR3 DNA reads TGTGCCAGCAGTTCAACAGCCTCTTGGTACACTGAAGCTTTCTTT.